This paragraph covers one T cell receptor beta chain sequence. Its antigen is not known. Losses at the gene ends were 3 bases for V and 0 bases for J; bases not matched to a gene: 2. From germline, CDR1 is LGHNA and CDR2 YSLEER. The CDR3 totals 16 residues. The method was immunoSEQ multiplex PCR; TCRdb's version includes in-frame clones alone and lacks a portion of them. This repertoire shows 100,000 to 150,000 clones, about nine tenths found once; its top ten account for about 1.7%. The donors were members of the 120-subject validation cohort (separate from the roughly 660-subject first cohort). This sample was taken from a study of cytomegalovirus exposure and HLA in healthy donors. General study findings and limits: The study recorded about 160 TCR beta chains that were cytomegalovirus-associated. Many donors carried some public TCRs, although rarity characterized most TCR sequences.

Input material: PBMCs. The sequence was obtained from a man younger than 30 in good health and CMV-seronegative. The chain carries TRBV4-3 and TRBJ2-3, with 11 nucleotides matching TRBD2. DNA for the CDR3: TGCGCCAGCAGCCAGGGACTAGCGGAGAGCACAGATACGCAGTATTTT. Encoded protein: CASSQGLAESTDTQYF.